A selection of T cell receptor beta chains follows, all from one sample in a study of beta chain features in type 1 diabetes. Data came from immunoSEQ multiplex PCR; TCRdb stores just in-frame clones and leaves some out. The repertoire holds hundreds of thousands of clones, with roughly 12% as singletons. Sequenced input: naive CD4+ T cells from blood. The receptors stem from a man younger than 35 in good health. The CDR3 runs from the conserved cysteine through the conserved F or W.

j_call,v_call,cdr3_aa
TRBJ2-5,TRBV27,CASSPLYLETQYF
TRBJ2-5,TRBV5-6,CASSLGLAGETQYF
TRBJ2-1,TRBV30,CAWSVQGNEQFF
TRBJ2-7,TRBV7-2,CASSLGWSYEQYF
TRBJ2-3,TRBV5-1,CASSSGTGTDTQYF
TRBJ2-7,TRBV7-9,CASSLAFQRGNEQYF
TRBJ2-4,TRBV30,CAWSLGAKNIQYF
TRBJ2-6,TRBV9,CASSAQAEPSSGANVLTF
TRBJ1-2,TRBV5-1,CASGRTADYGYTF
TRBJ1-1,TRBV29-1,CSVEPDINTEAFF
TRBJ2-6,TRBV5-1,CASSSSYRGRGANVLTF
TRBJ2-7,TRBV11-3,CASSSGQVYEQYF
TRBJ2-4,TRBV6-5,CASTIPTSAGNIQYF
TRBJ2-7,TRBV4-1,CASSRGLAEAYEQYF
TRBJ2-5,TRBV7-9,CASSLELAVETQYF
TRBJ2-1,TRBV28,CASSFYSGRGNEQFF
TRBJ2-1,TRBV5-4,CASTLVSGGRPEQFF
TRBJ1-2,TRBV7-3,CASSLNPRTGGAYGYTF
TRBJ1-2,TRBV5-4,CASSLLQGAQLGYGYTF
TRBJ1-4,TRBV9,CASSFDRGTNEKLFF
TRBJ1-4,TRBV4-2,CASSQVRARGYEKLFF
TRBJ1-1,TRBV4-3,CASSRGGTATAEAFF
TRBJ2-3,TRBV7-2,CASSPRLDNTDTQYF
TRBJ2-1,TRBV7-3,CASSEGVEQFF
TRBJ2-1,TRBV4-2,CASSQVAGSARGPFF
TRBJ1-2,TRBV7-3,CASSLRGPIPNYGYTF
TRBJ1-6,TRBV6-6,CASSYSADRDNSPLHF
TRBJ1-1,TRBV4-3,CASSQDAGARVAFF
TRBJ2-3,TRBV7-3,CASSLTSGGASADTQYF
TRBJ1-1,TRBV19,CASSITRTEAFF
TRBJ2-1,TRBV7-2,CASSFSSARSYNEQFF
TRBJ2-2,TRBV2,CASRAGQGVSGELFF
TRBJ1-4,TRBV15,CATSRDLGVNEKLFF
TRBJ2-3,TRBV7-3,CASSQGTGLSTDTQYF
TRBJ1-2,TRBV30,CAWRGGGADYGYTF
TRBJ2-5,TRBV28,CASSLVGGYQETQYF
TRBJ1-3,TRBV9,CASSVGQGMSGNTIYF